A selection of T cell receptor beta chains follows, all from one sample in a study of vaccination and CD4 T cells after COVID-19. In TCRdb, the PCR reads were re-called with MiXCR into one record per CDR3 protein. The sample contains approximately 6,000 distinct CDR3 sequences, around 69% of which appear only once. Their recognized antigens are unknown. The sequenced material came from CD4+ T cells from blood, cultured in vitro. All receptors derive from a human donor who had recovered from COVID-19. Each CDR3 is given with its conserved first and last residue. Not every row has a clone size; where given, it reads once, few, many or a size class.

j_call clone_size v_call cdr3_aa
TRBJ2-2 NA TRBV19 CASSRGLAGGELFF
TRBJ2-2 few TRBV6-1 CASSARGGRGTGELFF
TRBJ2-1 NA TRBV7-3 CASSRGTSGGKYNEQFF
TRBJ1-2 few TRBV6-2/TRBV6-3 CASSPQGLSGYTF
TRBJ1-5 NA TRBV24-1 CATSDKEGGEDQPQHF
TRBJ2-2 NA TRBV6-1 CAVRTANTGELFF
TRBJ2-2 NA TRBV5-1 CASSRGTGNTGELFF
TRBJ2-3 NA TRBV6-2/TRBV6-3 CASSYNSPTDTQYF
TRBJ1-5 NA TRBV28 CASSPLGRGPNQPQHF
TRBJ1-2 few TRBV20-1 CSAQRGWQGLANYGYTF
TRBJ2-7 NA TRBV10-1 CASSDGDRLYEQYF
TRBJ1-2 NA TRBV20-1 CSASNRGSGYTF
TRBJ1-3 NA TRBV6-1 CASRQGRAGNTIYF
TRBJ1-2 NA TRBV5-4 CASSLGGTDGYTF
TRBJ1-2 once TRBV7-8 CASSLVGRQYGYTF
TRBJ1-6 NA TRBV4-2 CASSQGNYNSPLHF
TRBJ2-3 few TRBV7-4 CASSLVGTAYSTDTQYF
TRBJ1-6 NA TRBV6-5 CASSYGDGGTIGSPLHF
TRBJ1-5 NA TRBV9 CASSAGTRGNQPQHF
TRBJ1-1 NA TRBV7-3 CASSFHGNTEAFF
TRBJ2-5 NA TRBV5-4 CASSSSIAGGLRETQYF
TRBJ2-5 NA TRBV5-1 CASSYNPGQGQETQYF
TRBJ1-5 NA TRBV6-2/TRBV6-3 CASRGTGGNQPQHF
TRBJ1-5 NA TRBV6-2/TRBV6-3 CASSKQGFGQPQHF
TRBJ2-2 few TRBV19 CASNQFGGVGGELFF
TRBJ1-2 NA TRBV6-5 CASSYGGSYGYTF
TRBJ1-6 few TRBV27 CASTPNIRYSPLHF
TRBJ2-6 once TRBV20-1 CSAGGRYSGANVLTF
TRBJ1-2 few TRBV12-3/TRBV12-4 CASSFRDRDHYGYTF
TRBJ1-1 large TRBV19 CASSIIERNTEAFF
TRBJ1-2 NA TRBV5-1 CASSLATGVGYTF
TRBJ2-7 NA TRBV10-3 CAISEGEWGEQYF
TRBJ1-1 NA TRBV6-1 CASRRSPTEAFF
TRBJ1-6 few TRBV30 CAWSTDRTGGRTPLHF
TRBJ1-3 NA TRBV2 CASSESRNTIYF
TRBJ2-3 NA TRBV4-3 CASSQVWASTDTQYF
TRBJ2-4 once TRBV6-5 CASSYGFSSGRANIQYF
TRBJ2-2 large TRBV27 CASSLSGQLNTGELFF
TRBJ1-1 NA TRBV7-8 CASSLTGGGTEAFF
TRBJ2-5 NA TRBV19 CASNGPGANEETQYF
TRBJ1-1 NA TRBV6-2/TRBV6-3 CASSYGLVEGNTEAFF